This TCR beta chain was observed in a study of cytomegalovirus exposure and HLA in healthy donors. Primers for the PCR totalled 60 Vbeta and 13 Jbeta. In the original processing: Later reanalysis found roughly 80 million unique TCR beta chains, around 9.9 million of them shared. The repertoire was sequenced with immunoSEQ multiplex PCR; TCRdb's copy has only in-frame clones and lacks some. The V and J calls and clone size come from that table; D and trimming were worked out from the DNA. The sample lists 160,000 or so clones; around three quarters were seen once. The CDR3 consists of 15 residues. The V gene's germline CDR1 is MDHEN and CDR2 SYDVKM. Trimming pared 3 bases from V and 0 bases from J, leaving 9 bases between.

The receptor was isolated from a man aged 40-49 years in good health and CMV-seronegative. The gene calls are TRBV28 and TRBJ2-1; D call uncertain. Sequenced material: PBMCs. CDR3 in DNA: TGTGCCAGCAGTTTCTCGAGTAGCTCCTACAATGAGCAGTTCTTC. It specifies CASSFSSSSYNEQFF.